The 15 T cell receptor beta chains below all came from one sample that was sequenced in a study of T cells after yellow fever vaccination. One entry per CDR3 protein, called by TCRdb with MiXCR from the 5' RACE reads. Seen here are a few hundred thousand distinct CDR3 sequences, around 16% observed once, and the top ten hold 17%. The sample was PBMCs, taken more than 4 days after the first yellow fever vaccination. The receptors shown here come from a man between 18 and 35 years old who received the YFV17D yellow fever vaccine.

The chain employs TRBV6-1 and TRBJ2-2; no definite D call. Deletions cut 0 bases from V and 6 bases from J, with 8 bases between. Germline V gives CDR1 MNHNS, CDR2 SASEGT. This CDR3 has 14 residues. The CDR3: CASSEAEWAGELFF. The CDR3 DNA reads as TGTGCCAGCAGTGAAGCGGAGTGGGCCGGGGAGCTGTTTTTT.

The gene calls are TRBV12-3 or TRBV12-4 and TRBJ2-6; TRBD1 matches 9 bases. The V and J ends lost 7 bases and 1 base, in that order; junction bases with no gene match: 8. This CDR3 region has 17 residues. CDR3 amino acids: CASKRDRVPSGANVLTF. The CDR3 DNA sequence: TGTGCCAGCAAACGGGACAGGGTCCCTTCTGGGGCCAACGTCCTGACTTTC.

The rearrangement uses TRBV2 and TRBJ1-1, with unresolved D. This CDR3 has 14 amino acids. Germline CDR1 SNHLY, CDR2 FYNNEI. V was shortened by 6 bases and J by 4 bases, with 15 bases between the two germline ends. The CDR3 reads CASRVDLAATEAFF. CDR3 coding DNA: TGTGCCAGCAGGGTTGACCTGGCCGCCACTGAAGCTTTCTTT.

V is TRBV6-4 and J is TRBJ2-1; TRBD1 matches at 12 bases. The CDR3 contains 20 residues. Per germline, CDR1 MRHNA and CDR2 SNTAGT. With V trimmed by 7 bases and J by 8 bases, 24 bases remained unmatched. The CDR3 spells CASIHEGTGGVRGGLDEQFF. The CDR3 DNA follows: TGTGCCAGCATCCATGAGGGGACAGGGGGCGTGCGGGGGGGCCTGGATGAGCAGTTCTTC.

The rearrangement joins TRBV12-3 or TRBV12-4 to TRBJ2-4; a weak D match, TRBD1 (6 bases). Trimming removed 5 bases at V and 7 bases at J, with 18 bases between. This CDR3 has 15 residues. The CDR3 loop reads CASSPRHFTGNIQYF. The CDR3 DNA is TGTGCCAGCAGTCCCAGACACTTTACAGGGAACATTCAGTACTTC.

DNA of the CDR3: TGTGCCAGCAGCTTGGGGGACAGGGGCACCATTCAGTACTTC. It translates to CASSLGDRGTIQYF. This chain links TRBV5-6 with TRBJ2-4; 10 bases are shared with TRBD1. CDR1 is SGHDT, CDR2 YYEEEE, per germline. The CDR3 sequence is 14 residues long. V was clipped by 0 bases and J by 9 bases; unmatched bases: 3. Using reference TRBV5-6 and TRBJ2-4 for the parts outside the CDR3, the full variable domain is DAGVTQSPTHLIKTRGQQVTLRCSPKSGHDTVSWYQQALGQGPQFIFQYYEEEERQRGNFPDRFSGHQFPNYSSELNVNALLLGDSALYLCASSLGDRGTIQYFGAGTRLSVL.

This clonotype was picked up a small number of times. V gene TRBV7-9 combines with J gene TRBJ2-1, with D perhaps matching TRBD2 (6 bases). The germline CDR1 and CDR2 sequences are SEHNR and FQNEAQ (reference sequence). This CDR3 comprises 15 residues. The germline V and J ends were trimmed by 2 bases and 4 bases, with 12 bases remaining between them. The CDR3 is CASSLHGGKYNEQFF. CDR3 sequence (DNA): TGTGCCAGCAGCTTACACGGGGGTAAATACAATGAGCAGTTCTTC.

There are a few counts of this clonotype. The chain combines TRBV7-9 with TRBJ1-1; no firm D call. Germline V lookup: CDR1 SEHNR, CDR2 FQNEAQ (reference sequence). The CDR3 loop spans 15 amino acids. The V gene lost 0 bases and the J gene lost 3 bases, with 11 bases spanning the gap. The CDR3 sequence is CASSLASQRDTEAFF. CDR3 nucleotides: TGTGCCAGCAGCTTAGCGTCGCAGAGGGACACTGAAGCTTTCTTT.

This chain connects TRBV18 to TRBJ2-3, with D maybe TRBD2 (6 bases). Trimming stripped 3 bases from V and 2 bases from J, with 15 bases between. The germline V gene encodes CDR1 KGHSH and CDR2 LQKENI. The CDR3 length is 16 residues. The CDR3 spells CASSPRGAPATDTQYF. CDR3 DNA: TGTGCCAGCTCACCGCGCGGGGCACCTGCCACAGATACGCAGTATTTT.

This clonotype has only one observation. This chain uses TRBV4-1 with TRBJ2-2; D not certain. This CDR3 spans 12 amino acids. Trimming removed 2 bases at V and 8 bases at J, with 6 bases between. Germline loops: CDR1 MGHRA, CDR2 YSYEKL. The CDR3 DNA follows: TGCGCCAGCAGCCAATCTAAGGGGGAGCTGTTTTTT. This translates into CASSQSKGELFF.

The chain combines TRBV12-3 or TRBV12-4 with TRBJ2-3; TRBD2 matches at 8 bases. The CDR3 runs to 14 residues. The J segment lost 1 base and the V segment lost 8 bases, leaving 5 bases of the junction unmatched. The CDR3 nucleotides are TGTGCCAGCGGACGTAGCGGGGGCACAGATACGCAGTATTTT. Amino acids: CASGRSGGTDTQYF.

Remarks on this clonotype: The junction departs from germline at one end; a sequencing error may be responsible. The rearrangement joins TRBV27 to TRBJ2-2, with unresolved D. CDR1 is MNHEY and CDR2 is SMNVEV in the germline V gene (reference sequence). The CDR3 has 14 residues. This CDR3 reads CASSFPENPGELFF. The CDR3 bases are TGTGCCAGCAGTTTCCCAGAGAACCCCGGGGAGCTGTTTTTT.

V is TRBV20-1 and J is TRBJ1-4; D not resolved. The CDR3 sequence is 11 residues long. V was clipped by 6 bases and J by 8 bases, with 10 bases between them. Germline lookup yields CDR1 DFQATT and CDR2 SNEGSKA (reference sequence). The CDR3 nucleotides read TGCAGTGCGCGGCACGAGGAAAAACTGTTTTTT. Amino acid sequence: CSARHEEKLFF.

The chain links TRBV7-3 to TRBJ2-1; TRBD1 is a possible D gene (5 bases). Trimming left V 4 bases short and J 8 bases short, with 18 bases between. The CDR3 length is 15 residues. Germline loops: CDR1 SGHTA, CDR2 FQGTGA. In DNA, the CDR3 is TGTGCCAGCAGCTCGACGCTGGGTGGGGCCGATGAGCAGTTCTTC. Its protein is CASSSTLGGADEQFF.

This clonotype was seen more than once but under ten times. This chain joins TRBV24-1 and TRBJ2-2; no clear D. Looked up from germline, CDR1 is KGHDR and CDR2 is SFDVKD. Trimming cost V 4 bases and J 2 bases, with 13 bases left between them. The CDR3 has 16 residues. CDR3 DNA: TGTGCCACCAGTGACGTCTCTTATCTCAACACCGGGGAGCTGTTTTTT. Its protein product is CATSDVSYLNTGELFF.